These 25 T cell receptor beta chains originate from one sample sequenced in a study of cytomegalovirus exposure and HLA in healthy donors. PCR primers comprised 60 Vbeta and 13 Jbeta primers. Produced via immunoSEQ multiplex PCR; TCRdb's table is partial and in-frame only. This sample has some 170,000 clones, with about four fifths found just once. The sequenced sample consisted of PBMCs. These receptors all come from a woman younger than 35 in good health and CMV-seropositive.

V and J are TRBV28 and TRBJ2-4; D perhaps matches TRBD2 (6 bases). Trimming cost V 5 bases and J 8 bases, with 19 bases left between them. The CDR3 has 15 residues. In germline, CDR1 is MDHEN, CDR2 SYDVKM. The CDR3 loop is CASSPKLRGRDIQYF. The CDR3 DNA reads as TGTGCCAGCAGTCCTAAATTGCGGGGCAGGGACATTCAGTACTTC.

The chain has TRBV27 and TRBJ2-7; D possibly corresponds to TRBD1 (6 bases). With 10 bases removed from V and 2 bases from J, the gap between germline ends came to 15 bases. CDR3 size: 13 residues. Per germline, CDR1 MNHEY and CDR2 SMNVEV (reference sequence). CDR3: CATQTGPTYEQYF. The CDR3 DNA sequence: TGTGCCACTCAAACAGGGCCCACCTACGAGCAGTACTTC.

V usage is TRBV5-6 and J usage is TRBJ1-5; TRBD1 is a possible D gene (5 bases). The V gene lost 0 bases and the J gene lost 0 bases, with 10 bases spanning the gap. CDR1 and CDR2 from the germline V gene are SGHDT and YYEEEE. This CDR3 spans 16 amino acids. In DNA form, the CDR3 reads TGTGCCAGCAGCTTGGTCCGGGGGGGTAGCAATCAGCCCCAGCATTTT. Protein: CASSLVRGGSNQPQHF.

CDR3 nucleotides: TGTGCCAGCAGCTTGGGAACTAGCGGGGGGCGGGGTACGCAGTATTTT. Translating it yields CASSLGTSGGRGTQYF. The chain has TRBV5-4 and TRBJ2-3; 12 bases are shared with TRBD2. The germline V gene has CDR1 SGHNT and CDR2 YYREEE (reference sequence). The length of the CDR3 is 16 residues. Trimming removed 0 bases from V and 8 bases from J; junction bases left unmatched: 7.

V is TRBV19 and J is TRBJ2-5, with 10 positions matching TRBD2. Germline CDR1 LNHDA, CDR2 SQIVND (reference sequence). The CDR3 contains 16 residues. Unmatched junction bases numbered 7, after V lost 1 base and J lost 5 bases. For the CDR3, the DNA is TGTGCCAGTAGTATAGCCCCTAGCGGGGGTCGGGAGACCCAGTACTTC. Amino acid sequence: CASSIAPSGGRETQYF. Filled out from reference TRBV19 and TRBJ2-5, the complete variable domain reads DGGITQSPKYLFRKEGQNVTLSCEQNLNHDAMYWYRQDPGQGLRLIYYSQIVNDFQKGDIAEGYSVSREKKESFPLTVTSAQKNPTAFYLCASSIAPSGGRETQYFGPGTRLLVL.

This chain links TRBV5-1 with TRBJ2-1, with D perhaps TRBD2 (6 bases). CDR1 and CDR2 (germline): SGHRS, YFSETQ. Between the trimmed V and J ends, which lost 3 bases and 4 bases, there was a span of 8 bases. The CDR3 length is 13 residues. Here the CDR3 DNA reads TGCGCCAGCAGCTCGCGGGGATACAATGAGCAGTTCTTC. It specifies CASSSRGYNEQFF.

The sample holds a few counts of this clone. CDR3 coding DNA: TGTGCCAGTAGTATTACTCTGGCGGCAGGGCGAGCACGACTGTTTTTT. Translation gives CASSITLAAGRARLFF. V and J are TRBV19 and TRBJ1-4; D is perhaps TRBD1 (5 bases). The V and J ends lost 3 bases and 13 bases respectively, with 24 bases between them. This CDR3 spans 16 amino acids. Germline V gene lookup returns CDR1 LNHDA and CDR2 SQIVND (reference sequence).

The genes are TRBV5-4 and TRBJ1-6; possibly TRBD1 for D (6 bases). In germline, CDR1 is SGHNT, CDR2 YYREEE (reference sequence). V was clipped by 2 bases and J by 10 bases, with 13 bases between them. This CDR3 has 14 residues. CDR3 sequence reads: CASSFGTLESPLHF. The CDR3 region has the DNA TGTGCCAGCAGCTTTGGGACACTCGAGTCACCCCTCCACTTT. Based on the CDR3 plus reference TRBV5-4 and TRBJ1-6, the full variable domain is ETGVTQSPTHLIKTRGQQVTLRCSSQSGHNTVSWYQQALGQGPQFIFQYYREEENGRGNFPPRFSGLQFPNYSSELNVNALELDDSALYLCASSFGTLESPLHFGNGTRLTVT.

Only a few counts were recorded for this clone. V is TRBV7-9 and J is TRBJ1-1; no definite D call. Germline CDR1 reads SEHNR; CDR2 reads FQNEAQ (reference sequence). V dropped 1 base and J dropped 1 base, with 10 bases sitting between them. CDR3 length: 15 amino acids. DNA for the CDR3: TGTGCCAGCAGCTTAGTTGCGAACCCGAACACTGAAGCTTTCTTT. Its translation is CASSLVANPNTEAFF.

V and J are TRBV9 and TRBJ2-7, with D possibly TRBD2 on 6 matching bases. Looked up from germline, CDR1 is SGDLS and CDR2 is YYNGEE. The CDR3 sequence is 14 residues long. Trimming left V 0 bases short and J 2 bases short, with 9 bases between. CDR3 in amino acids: CASSVGPSAYEQYF. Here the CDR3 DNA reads TGTGCCAGCAGCGTAGGCCCTAGCGCCTACGAGCAGTACTTC.

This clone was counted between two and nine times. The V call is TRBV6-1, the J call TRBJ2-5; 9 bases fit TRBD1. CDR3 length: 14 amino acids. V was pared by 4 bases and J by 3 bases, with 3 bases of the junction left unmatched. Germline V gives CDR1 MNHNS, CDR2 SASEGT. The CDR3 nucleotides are TGTGCCAGCAGTGCAGGGACAGGGAAAGAGACCCAGTACTTC. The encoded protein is CASSAGTGKETQYF.

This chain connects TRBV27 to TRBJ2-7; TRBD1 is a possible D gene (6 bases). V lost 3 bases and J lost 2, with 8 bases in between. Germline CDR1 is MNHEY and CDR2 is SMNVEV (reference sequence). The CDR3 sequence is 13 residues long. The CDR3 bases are TGTGCCAGCAGTTTCGGGACAACCTACGAGCAGTACTTC. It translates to CASSFGTTYEQYF.

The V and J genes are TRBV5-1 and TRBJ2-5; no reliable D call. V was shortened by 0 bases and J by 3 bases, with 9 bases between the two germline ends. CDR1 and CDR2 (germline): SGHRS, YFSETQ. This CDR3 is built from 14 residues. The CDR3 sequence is CASSLVGEEETQYF. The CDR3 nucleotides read TGCGCCAGCAGCTTGGTGGGTGAGGAAGAGACCCAGTACTTC.

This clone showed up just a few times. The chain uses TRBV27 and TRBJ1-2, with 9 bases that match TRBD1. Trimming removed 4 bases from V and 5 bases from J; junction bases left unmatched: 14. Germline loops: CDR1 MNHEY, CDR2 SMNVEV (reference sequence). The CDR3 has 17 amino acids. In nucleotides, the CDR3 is TGTGCCAGCAGTTCGTCCCGGGACAGGGCGGCACAATATGGCTACACCTTC. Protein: CASSSSRDRAAQYGYTF.

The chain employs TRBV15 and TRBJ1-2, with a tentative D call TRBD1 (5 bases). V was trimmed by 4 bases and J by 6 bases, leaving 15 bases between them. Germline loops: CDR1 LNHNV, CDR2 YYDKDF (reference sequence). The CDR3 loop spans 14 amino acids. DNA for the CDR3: TGTGCCACCAGCATAGGGGCGGGGGGGGATGGCTACACCTTC. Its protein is CATSIGAGGDGYTF. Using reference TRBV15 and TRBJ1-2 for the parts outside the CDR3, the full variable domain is DAMVIQNPRYQVTQFGKPVTLSCSQTLNHNVMYWYQQKSSQAPKLLFHYYDKDFNNEADTPDNFQSRRPNTSFCFLDIRSPGLGDTAMYLCATSIGAGGDGYTFGSGTRLTVV.

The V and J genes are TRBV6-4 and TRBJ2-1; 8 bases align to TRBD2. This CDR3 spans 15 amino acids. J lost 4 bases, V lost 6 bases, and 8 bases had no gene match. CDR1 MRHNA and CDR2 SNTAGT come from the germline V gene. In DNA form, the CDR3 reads TGTGCCAGCAGCTTCCGGGGGGGCGGATACAATGAGCAGTTCTTC. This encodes CASSFRGGGYNEQFF.

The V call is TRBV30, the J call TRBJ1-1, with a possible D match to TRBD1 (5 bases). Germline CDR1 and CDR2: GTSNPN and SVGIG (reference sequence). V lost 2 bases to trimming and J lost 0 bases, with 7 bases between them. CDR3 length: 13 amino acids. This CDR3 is CAWSPTVNTEAFF. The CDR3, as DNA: TGTGCCTGGAGTCCGACAGTGAACACTGAAGCTTTCTTT.

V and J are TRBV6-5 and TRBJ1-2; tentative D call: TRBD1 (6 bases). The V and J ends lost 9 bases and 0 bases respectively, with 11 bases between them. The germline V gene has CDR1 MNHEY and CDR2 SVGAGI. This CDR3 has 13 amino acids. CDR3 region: CASGGRSNYGYTF. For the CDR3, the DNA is TGTGCCAGTGGGGGCAGGTCTAACTATGGCTACACCTTC.

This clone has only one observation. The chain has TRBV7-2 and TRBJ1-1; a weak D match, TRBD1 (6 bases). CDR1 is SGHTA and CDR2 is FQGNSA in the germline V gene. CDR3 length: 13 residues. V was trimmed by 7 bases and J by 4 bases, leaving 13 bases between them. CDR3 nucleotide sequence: TGTGCCAGCACCACTACAGGGCCCACTGAAGCTTTCTTT. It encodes CASTTTGPTEAFF.

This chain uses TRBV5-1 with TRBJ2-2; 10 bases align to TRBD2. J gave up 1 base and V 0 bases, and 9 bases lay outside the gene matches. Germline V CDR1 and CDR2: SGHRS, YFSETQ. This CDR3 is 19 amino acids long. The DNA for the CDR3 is TGCGCCAGCAGCTTGGTCGGCCTAGCGGGGGTACAGAACACCGGGGAGCTGTTTTTT. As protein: CASSLVGLAGVQNTGELFF.

Here the CDR3 reads CASSRGIRENIQYF. The CDR3 nucleotides are TGTGCCAGCTCCAGGGGAATTCGCGAAAACATTCAGTACTTC. The V call is TRBV6-1, the J call TRBJ2-4; TRBD1 is a possible D gene (6 bases). The CDR3 sequence is 14 residues long. The ends were cut back, 8 bases at V and 5 bases at J, with 16 bases in the middle. The germline CDR1 and CDR2 sequences are MNHNS and SASEGT.

The CDR3 protein is CASSQSPGFEAKNIQYF. CDR3 in DNA: TGCGCCAGCAGTCAATCGCCGGGGTTTGAGGCCAAAAACATTCAGTACTTC. V is TRBV23-1 and J is TRBJ2-4; a weak D match, TRBD2 (5 bases). TRBV23-1 is an open reading frame, and its role is uncertain. V was clipped by 0 bases and J by 1 base, with 13 bases between them. The CDR3 is 17 residues long.

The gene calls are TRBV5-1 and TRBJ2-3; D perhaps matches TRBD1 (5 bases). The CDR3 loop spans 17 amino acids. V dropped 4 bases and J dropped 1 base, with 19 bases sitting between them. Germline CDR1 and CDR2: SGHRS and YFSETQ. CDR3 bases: TGCGCCAGCAGCACAAAGACAGTGGGCCGTCGCACAGATACGCAGTATTTT. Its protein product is CASSTKTVGRRTDTQYF.

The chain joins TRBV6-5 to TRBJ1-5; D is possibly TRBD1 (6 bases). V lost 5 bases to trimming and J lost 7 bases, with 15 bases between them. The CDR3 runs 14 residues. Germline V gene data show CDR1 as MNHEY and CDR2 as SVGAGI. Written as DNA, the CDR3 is TGTGCCAGCAGTCCCCCAGGGGCCCGACAGCCCCAGCATTTT. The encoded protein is CASSPPGARQPQHF.

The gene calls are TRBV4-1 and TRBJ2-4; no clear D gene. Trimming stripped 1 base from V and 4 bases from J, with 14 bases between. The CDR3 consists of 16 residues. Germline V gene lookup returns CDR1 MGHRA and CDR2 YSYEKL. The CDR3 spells CASSQVVAEQKNIQYF. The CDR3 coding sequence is TGCGCCAGCAGCCAAGTGGTTGCGGAACAAAAAAACATTCAGTACTTC.